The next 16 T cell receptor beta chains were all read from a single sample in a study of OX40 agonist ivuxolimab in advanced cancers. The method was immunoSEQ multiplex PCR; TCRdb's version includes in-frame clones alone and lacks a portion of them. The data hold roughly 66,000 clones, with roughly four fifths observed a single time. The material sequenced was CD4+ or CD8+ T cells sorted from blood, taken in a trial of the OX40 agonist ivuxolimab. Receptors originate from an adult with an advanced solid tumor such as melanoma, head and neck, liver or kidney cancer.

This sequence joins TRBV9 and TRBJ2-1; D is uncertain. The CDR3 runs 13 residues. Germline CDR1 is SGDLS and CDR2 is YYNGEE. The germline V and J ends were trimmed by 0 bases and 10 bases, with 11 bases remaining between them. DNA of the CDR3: TGTGCCAGCAGCGTAGCGGGCCTATGGGAGCAGTTCTTC. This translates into CASSVAGLWEQFF.

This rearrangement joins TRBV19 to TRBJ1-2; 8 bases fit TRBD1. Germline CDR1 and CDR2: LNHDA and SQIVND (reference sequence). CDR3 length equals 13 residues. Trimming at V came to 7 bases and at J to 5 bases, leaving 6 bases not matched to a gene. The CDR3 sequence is CASKKTGVYGYTF. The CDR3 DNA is TGTGCCAGTAAGAAGACAGGGGTATATGGCTACACCTTC.

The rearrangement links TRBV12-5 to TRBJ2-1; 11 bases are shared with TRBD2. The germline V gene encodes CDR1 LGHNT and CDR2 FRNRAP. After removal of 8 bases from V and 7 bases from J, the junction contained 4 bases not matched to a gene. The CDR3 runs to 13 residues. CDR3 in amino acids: CASCPSGRNEQFF. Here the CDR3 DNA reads TGTGCTAGTTGTCCTAGCGGGAGGAATGAGCAGTTCTTC.

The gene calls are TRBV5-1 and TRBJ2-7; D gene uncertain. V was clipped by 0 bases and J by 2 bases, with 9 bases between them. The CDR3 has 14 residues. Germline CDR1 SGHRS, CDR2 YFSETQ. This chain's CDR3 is CASSLVEVPYEQYF. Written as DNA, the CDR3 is TGCGCCAGCAGCTTGGTTGAGGTCCCCTACGAGCAGTACTTC.

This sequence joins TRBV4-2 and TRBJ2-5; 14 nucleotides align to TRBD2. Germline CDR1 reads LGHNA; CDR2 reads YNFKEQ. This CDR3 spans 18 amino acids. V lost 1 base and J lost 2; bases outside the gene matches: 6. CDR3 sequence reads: CASSQGGLAGVGQETQYF. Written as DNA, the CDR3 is TGTGCCAGCAGCCAAGGGGGACTAGCGGGAGTAGGGCAAGAGACCCAGTACTTC.

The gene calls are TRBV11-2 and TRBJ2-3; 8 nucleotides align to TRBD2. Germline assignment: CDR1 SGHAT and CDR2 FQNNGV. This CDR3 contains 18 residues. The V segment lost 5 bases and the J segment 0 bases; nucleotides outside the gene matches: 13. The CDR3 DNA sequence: TGTGCCAGCAGCCCCGCCCCCCTAGCGGGCCCTAGCACAGATACGCAGTATTTT. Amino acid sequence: CASSPAPLAGPSTDTQYF. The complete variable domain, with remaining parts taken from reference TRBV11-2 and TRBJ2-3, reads EAGVAQSPRYKIIEKRQSVAFWCNPISGHATLYWYQQILGQGPKLLIQFQNNGVVDDSQLPKDRFSAERLKGVDSTLKIQPAKLEDSAVYLCASSPAPLAGPSTDTQYFGPGTRLTVL.

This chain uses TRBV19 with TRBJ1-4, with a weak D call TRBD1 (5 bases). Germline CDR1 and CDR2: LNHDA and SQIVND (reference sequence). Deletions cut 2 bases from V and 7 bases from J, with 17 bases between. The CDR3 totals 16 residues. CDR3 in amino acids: CASSISQGTVGEKLFF. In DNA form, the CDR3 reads TGTGCCAGTAGTATAAGCCAGGGTACTGTTGGTGAAAAACTGTTTTTT.

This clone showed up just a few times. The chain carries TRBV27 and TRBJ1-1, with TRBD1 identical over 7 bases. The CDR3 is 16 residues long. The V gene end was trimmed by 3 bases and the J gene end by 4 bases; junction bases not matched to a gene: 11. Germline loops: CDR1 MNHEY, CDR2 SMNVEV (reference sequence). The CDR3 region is CASSLRRGAGGTEAFF. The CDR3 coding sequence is TGTGCCAGCAGTTTGCGTCGGGGGGCAGGGGGCACTGAAGCTTTCTTT.

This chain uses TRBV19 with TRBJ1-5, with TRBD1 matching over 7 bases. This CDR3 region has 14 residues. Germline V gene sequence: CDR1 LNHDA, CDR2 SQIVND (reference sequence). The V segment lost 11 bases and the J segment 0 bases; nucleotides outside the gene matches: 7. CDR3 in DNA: TGTGCCGGCCGGGACAGTTATAGCAATCAGCCCCAGCATTTT. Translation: CAGRDSYSNQPQHF.

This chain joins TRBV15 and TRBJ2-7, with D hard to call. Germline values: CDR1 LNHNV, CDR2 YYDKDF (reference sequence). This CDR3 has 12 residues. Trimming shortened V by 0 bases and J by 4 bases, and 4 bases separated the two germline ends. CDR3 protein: CATSRDTYEQYF. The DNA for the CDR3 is TGTGCCACCAGCAGAGATACGTACGAGCAGTACTTC.

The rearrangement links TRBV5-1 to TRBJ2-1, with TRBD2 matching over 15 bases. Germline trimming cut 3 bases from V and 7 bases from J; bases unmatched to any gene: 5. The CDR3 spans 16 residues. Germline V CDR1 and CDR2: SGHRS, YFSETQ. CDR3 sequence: CASSWGGLAGGNEQFF. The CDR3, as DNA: TGCGCCAGCAGCTGGGGGGGACTAGCGGGAGGAAATGAGCAGTTCTTC.

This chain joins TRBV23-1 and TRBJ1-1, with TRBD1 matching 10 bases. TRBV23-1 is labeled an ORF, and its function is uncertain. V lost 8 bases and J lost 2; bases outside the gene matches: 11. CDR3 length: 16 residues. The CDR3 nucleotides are TGCGCCAGCCGGGGACAGGGGCCCCTCCCAAACACTGAAGCTTTCTTT. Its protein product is CASRGQGPLPNTEAFF.

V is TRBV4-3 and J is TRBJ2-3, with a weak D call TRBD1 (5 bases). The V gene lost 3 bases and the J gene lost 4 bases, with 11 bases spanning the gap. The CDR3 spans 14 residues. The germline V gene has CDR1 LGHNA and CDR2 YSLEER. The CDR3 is CASSQGPRADTQYF. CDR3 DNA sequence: TGCGCCAGCAGCCAGGGGCCTAGAGCAGATACGCAGTATTTT.

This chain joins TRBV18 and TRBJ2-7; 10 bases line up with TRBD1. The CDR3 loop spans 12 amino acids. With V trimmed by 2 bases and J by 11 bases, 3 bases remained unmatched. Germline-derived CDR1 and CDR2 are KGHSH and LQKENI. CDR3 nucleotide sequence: TGTGCCAGCTCACCAGGGACAGGGGACGAGTACTTC. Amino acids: CASSPGTGDEYF.

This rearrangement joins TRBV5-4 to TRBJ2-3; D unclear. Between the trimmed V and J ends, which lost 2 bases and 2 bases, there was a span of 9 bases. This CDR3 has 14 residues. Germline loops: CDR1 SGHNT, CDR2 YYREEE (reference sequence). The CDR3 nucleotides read TGTGCCAGCAGCTTCATCGGTGACACAGATACGCAGTATTTT. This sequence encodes CASSFIGDTDTQYF.

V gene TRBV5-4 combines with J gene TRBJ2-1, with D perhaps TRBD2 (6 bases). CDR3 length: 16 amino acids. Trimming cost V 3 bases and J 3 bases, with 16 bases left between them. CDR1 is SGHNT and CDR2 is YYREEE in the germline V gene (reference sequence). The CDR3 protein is CASSSRRDFNYNEQFF. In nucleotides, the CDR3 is TGTGCCAGCAGCTCCAGACGGGACTTTAACTACAATGAGCAGTTCTTC.